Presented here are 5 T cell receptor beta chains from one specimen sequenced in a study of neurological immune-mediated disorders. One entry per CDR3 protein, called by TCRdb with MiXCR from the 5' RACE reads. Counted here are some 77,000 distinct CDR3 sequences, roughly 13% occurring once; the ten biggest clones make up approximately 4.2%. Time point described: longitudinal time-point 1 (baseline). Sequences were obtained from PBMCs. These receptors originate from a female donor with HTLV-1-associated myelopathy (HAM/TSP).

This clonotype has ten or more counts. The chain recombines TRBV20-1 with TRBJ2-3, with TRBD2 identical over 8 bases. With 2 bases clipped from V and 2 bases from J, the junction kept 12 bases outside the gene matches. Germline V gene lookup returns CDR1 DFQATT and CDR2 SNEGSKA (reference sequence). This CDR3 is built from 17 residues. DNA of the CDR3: TGCAGTGCTAGAATGCCCAGCGGGGGACTCAACACAGATACGCAGTATTTT. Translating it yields CSARMPSGGLNTDTQYF.

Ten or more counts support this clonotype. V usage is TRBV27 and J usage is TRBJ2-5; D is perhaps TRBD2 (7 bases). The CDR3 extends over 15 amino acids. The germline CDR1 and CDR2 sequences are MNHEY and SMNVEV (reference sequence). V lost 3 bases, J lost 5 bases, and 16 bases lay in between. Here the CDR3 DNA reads TGTGCCAGCAGTTTCAGGGACGGGGGGCTCGAGACCCAGTACTTC. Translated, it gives CASSFRDGGLETQYF.

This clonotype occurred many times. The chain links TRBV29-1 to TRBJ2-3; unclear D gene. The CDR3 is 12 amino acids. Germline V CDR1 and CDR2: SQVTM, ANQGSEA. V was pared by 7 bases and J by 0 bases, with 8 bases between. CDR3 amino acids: CSGTDSTDTQYF. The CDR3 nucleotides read TGCAGCGGGACCGACAGCACAGATACGCAGTATTTT.

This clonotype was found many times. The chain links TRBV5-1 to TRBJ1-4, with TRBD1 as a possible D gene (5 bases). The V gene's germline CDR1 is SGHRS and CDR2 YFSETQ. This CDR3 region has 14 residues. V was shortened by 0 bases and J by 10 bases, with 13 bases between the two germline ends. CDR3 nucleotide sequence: TGCGCCAGCAGCTTGGAGCTGGGGACGGGAAAACTGTTTTTT. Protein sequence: CASSLELGTGKLFF.

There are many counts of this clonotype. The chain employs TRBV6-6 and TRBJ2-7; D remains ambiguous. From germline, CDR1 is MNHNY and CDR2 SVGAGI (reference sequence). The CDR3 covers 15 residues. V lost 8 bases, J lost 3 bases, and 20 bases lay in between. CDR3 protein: CASETDLRGFYEQYF. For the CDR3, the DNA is TGTGCCAGCGAAACGGATCTCCGTGGATTCTACGAGCAGTACTTC.